This T cell receptor (beta chain) came from a study of CD8+ T cells in alopecia areata. Regarding the study as a whole: Numerous clones, expanded in lesions, remained in scalp and blood during tofacitinib. Scalp clonality dropped significantly under tofacitinib, as did expanded CD8+ top-100 clones.

RNA, once extracted, was reverse transcribed into cDNA for use as the sequencing template. The repertoire was sequenced with immunoSEQ multiplex PCR; TCRdb's copy has only in-frame clones and lacks some. The top ten hold about 31% of the sample, which has around 120,000 clones, roughly 50% seen once. In the case of this clone: Its antigen is undetermined.

Documented treatment: oral pan-JAK inhibitor, 5-10 mg twice daily. The V gene's germline CDR1 is MNHEY and CDR2 SMNVEV (reference sequence). V was shortened by 4 bases and J by 0 bases, with 13 bases between the two germline ends. There are 15 residues in the CDR3. The V gene is TRBV27, the J gene TRBJ2-7; D is unclear. The starting material was CD8+ T cells sorted from blood, obtained at week 4, from a patient treated with tofacitinib. This TCR derives from a human donor with alopecia areata. This chain's CDR3 is CASSYSHSSSYEQYF. CDR3 in DNA: TGTGCCAGCAGTTACAGTCACTCTAGCTCCTACGAGCAGTACTTC.